These 3 T cell receptor beta chains originate from one sample sequenced in a study of early T cells in non-severe SARS-CoV-2 infection. TCRdb called the 5' RACE reads again in MiXCR, with one record for every CDR3 protein. The table includes over 55,000 distinct CDR3 sequences, roughly 8% detected once. Sequenced: whole blood. The origin of the receptors is an adult who was a healthcare worker with PCR-confirmed SARS-CoV-2 infection or an uninfected control (not recorded which).

This rearrangement joins TRBV9 to TRBJ2-7, with 8 positions matching TRBD2. The CDR3 is made up of 13 amino acids. CDR1 is SGDLS, CDR2 YYNGEE, per germline. V lost 0 bases to trimming and J lost 6 bases; unmatched junction nucleotides: 2. CDR3: CASSVDSGSEQYF. Written as DNA, the CDR3 is TGTGCCAGCAGCGTAGACAGCGGGAGCGAGCAGTACTTC.

The chain is built from TRBV5-1 and TRBJ2-3, with D unclear. The V gene lost 1 base and the J gene lost 0 bases, with 12 bases spanning the gap. Germline values: CDR1 SGHRS, CDR2 YFSETQ. The CDR3 consists of 16 residues. The DNA of the CDR3 is TGCGCCAGCAGCTTGAGGGCAAAAACTAGCACAGATACGCAGTATTTT. It encodes CASSLRAKTSTDTQYF.

This sequence joins TRBV20-1 and TRBJ1-6; D not certain. Germline CDR1 and CDR2: DFQATT and SNEGSKA (reference sequence). The CDR3 extends over 15 amino acids. The V and J ends lost 5 bases and 5 bases respectively, with 16 bases between them. The CDR3 loop is CSARRRKANNSPLHF. CDR3 in DNA: TGCAGTGCTCGCCGACGGAAGGCGAATAATTCACCCCTCCACTTT.